This is a list of T cell receptor beta chains from one sample in a study of beta chain features in type 1 diabetes. Produced via immunoSEQ multiplex PCR; TCRdb's table is partial and in-frame only. The table records 500,000 to 650,000 clones, roughly 12% of them present only once. Material: naive CD4+ T cells from blood. Receptors originate from a man in his thirties or forties with type 1 diabetes. CDR3s include the opening cysteine and the closing phenylalanine or tryptophan. D genes are given only for firm matches. Not every row has a clone size; where given, it reads once, few, many or a size class.

>TRBD1|TRBV29-1|-|TRBJ1-2
CSVGTGKDYGYTF
TGCAGCGTGGGGACAGGGAAGGACTATGGCTACACCTTC
>TRBD2|TRBV28|few|TRBJ2-1
CASSLTGLKFF
TGTGCCAGCAGTCTTACGGGACTAAAGTTCTTC
>-|TRBV18|-|TRBJ2-2
CASSPRDPSGELFF
TGTGCCAGCTCACCACGGGACCCCTCTGGGGAGCTGTTTTTT
>TRBD1|TRBV29-1|-|TRBJ1-6
CSVGDSYNSPLHF
TGCAGCGTGGGGGACAGCTATAATTCACCCCTCCACTTT
>TRBD2|TRBV10-3|-|TRBJ2-2
CAISSSGGTGELFF
TGTGCCATCAGTTCCAGCGGGGGCACCGGGGAGCTGTTTTTT
>-|TRBV7-2|-|TRBJ2-7
CASSLVGDPYEQYF
TGTGCCAGCAGCTTAGTAGGGGATCCCTACGAGCAGTACTTC
>-|TRBV18|few|TRBJ1-5
CASSSDQGRGNQPQHF
TGTGCCAGCTCATCCGACCAGGGGAGAGGCAATCAGCCCCAGCATTTT
>-|TRBV14|few|TRBJ2-7
CASSYRSYEQYF
TGTGCCAGCAGCTACCGGTCCTACGAGCAGTACTTC
>TRBD2|TRBV25-1|-|TRBJ2-5
CASRPLTSPYQETQYF
TGTGCCAGCAGACCTTTGACTAGCCCGTACCAAGAGACCCAGTACTTC
>-|TRBV29-1|few|TRBJ2-2
CSVPLRGTGELFF
TGCAGCGTTCCCCTTCGCGGCACCGGGGAGCTGTTTTTT
>-|TRBV11-3|-|TRBJ2-1
CASSFSQGPYNEQFF
TGTGCCAGCAGCTTTAGTCAGGGACCCTACAATGAGCAGTTCTTC
>-|TRBV29-1|few|TRBJ2-7
CSVDLAGSSSYEQYF
TGCAGCGTTGATCTAGCCGGGTCAAGCTCCTACGAGCAGTACTTC
>-|TRBV4-3|-|TRBJ2-1
CASSGVRDVIDEQFF
TGCGCCAGCAGCGGCGTCCGGGATGTTATAGATGAGCAGTTCTTC
>-|TRBV7-2|-|TRBJ2-4
CASSFRLPLAKNIQYF
TGTGCCAGCAGCTTCCGACTTCCACTAGCCAAAAACATTCAGTACTTC
>-|TRBV5-4|-|TRBJ1-4
CASSTTGQGTANEKLFF
TGTGCCAGCAGCACCACCGGACAAGGAACGGCTAATGAAAAACTGTTTTTT
>-|TRBV15|few|TRBJ1-5
CATSRDQLRIGGPQHF
TGTGCCACCAGCAGAGATCAGTTACGGATCGGGGGGCCCCAGCATTTT
>-|TRBV19|few|TRBJ2-7
CASTGEQYF
TGTGCCAGCACAGGGGAGCAGTACTTC
>TRBD1|TRBV5-4|few|TRBJ1-5
CASSPDGDSSPFYQPQHF
TGTGCCAGCAGCCCGGACGGGGACAGTAGTCCTTTTTATCAGCCCCAGCATTTT
>TRBD2|TRBV4-1|few|TRBJ2-1
CASSRVGLAVTYNEQFF
TGCGCCAGCAGCCGGGTCGGACTAGCGGTAACCTACAATGAGCAGTTCTTC
>TRBD2|TRBV19|few|TRBJ2-2
CASSTSQAGELFF
TGTGCCAGTTCGACTAGCCAGGCCGGGGAGCTGTTTTTT
>-|TRBV2|-|TRBJ2-4
CASSGQLLLAKNIQYF
TGTGCCAGCAGCGGACAGCTCCTACTAGCCAAAAACATTCAGTACTTC
>TRBD1|TRBV5-1|-|TRBJ1-2
CASHGQGRFGYTF
TGCGCCAGTCATGGACAGGGAAGGTTCGGCTACACCTTC
>-|TRBV4-3|few|TRBJ1-5
CASSQAAGVNQPQHF
TGCGCCAGCAGCCAAGCGGCAGGGGTCAATCAGCCCCAGCATTTT
>-|TRBV14|-|TRBJ2-5
CASSQSGGDSSPQETQYF
TGTGCCAGCAGCCAATCCGGGGGAGATTCCTCGCCGCAAGAGACCCAGTACTTC
>-|TRBV5-1|-|TRBJ1-5
CASSSGISNQPQHF
TGCGCCAGCAGCTCGGGAATTAGCAATCAGCCCCAGCATTTT
>-|TRBV5-1|-|TRBJ2-7
CASSLSGVAYEQYF
TGCGCCAGCAGCTTGTCCGGGGTCGCCTACGAGCAGTACTTC
>-|TRBV9|-|TRBJ2-2
CASSGPYFPTRNTGELFF
TGTGCCAGCAGCGGTCCATATTTCCCTACTCGGAACACCGGGGAGCTGTTTTTT
>-|TRBV27|-|TRBJ1-2
CASSFMAPGYTF
TGTGCCAGCAGTTTTATGGCCCCCGGCTACACCTTC
>TRBD2|TRBV9|-|TRBJ2-7
CASSAGTSGGQQYF
TGTGCCAGCAGCGCCGGGACTAGCGGGGGCCAGCAGTACTTC
>TRBD1|TRBV25-1|-|TRBJ2-1
CASSSQGGRYNEQFF
TGTGCCAGCAGTTCACAAGGGGGCCGCTACAATGAGCAGTTCTTC
>-|TRBV2|few|TRBJ1-4
CASSAGRPGREKLFF
TGTGCCAGCAGTGCAGGGCGCCCGGGCCGCGAAAAACTGTTTTTT
>TRBD1|TRBV19|-|TRBJ2-7
CASSSRDRGSYEQYF
TGTGCCAGTAGCAGCCGGGACAGGGGCTCCTACGAGCAGTACTTC
>-|TRBV9|few|TRBJ1-2
CASSVGLQDINYGYTF
TGTGCCAGCAGCGTAGGTCTCCAAGACATTAACTATGGCTACACCTTC
>-|TRBV29-1|-|TRBJ2-3
CSVEGTQSTDTQYF
TGCAGCGTAGAGGGGACACAGAGCACAGATACGCAGTATTTT
>-|TRBV5-6|few|TRBJ2-1
CASSYGRSSYNEQFF
TGTGCCAGCAGCTACGGACGGAGCTCCTACAATGAGCAGTTCTTC
>TRBD1|TRBV2|-|TRBJ1-2
CASSQDRASNYGYTF
TGTGCCAGCAGTCAGGACAGGGCGAGTAACTATGGCTACACCTTC
>-|TRBV7-2|-|TRBJ1-2
CASSLGKDKYGYTF
TGTGCCAGCAGCTTGGGAAAGGACAAATATGGCTACACCTTC
>-|TRBV10-3|few|TRBJ2-2
CAISYREIDGELFF
TGTGCCATCAGTTACAGGGAAATTGACGGGGAGCTGTTTTTT
>-|TRBV7-6|-|TRBJ2-5
CASSLVQKETQYF
TGTGCCAGCAGCTTAGTTCAGAAGGAGACCCAGTACTTC
>TRBD1|TRBV9|few|TRBJ2-2
CASSLGTPTGDGNTGELFF
TGTGCCAGCAGCCTAGGGACACCGACAGGGGACGGAAACACCGGGGAGCTGTTTTTT
>-|TRBV25-1|few|TRBJ1-1
CASSEAGVANTEAFF
TGTGCCAGCAGTGAAGCGGGGGTGGCGAACACTGAAGCTTTCTTT
>-|TRBV19|-|TRBJ1-2
CASSSGPYGYTF
TGTGCCAGTAGTTCTGGGCCGTATGGCTACACCTTC
>TRBD1|TRBV7-9|few|TRBJ2-3
CASSFGQDGADTQYF
TGTGCCAGCAGCTTTGGACAGGACGGGGCAGATACGCAGTATTTT
>-|TRBV5-5|few|TRBJ1-1
CASSLALTDDTEAFF
TGTGCCAGCAGCTTGGCCCTGACAGACGACACTGAAGCTTTCTTT
>TRBD2|TRBV5-4|-|TRBJ2-1
CASSVGGTGEQFF
TGTGCCAGCAGCGTGGGAGGGACCGGTGAGCAGTTCTTC
>-|TRBV11-2|few|TRBJ1-3
CASRTGHSGNTIYF
TGTGCCAGCAGGACCGGCCACTCTGGAAACACCATATATTTT
>-|TRBV14|-|TRBJ2-2
CASSQDSRGIGGELFF
TGTGCCAGCAGCCAAGATTCACGGGGGATTGGCGGGGAGCTGTTTTTT
>-|TRBV18|few|TRBJ2-5
CASSANRGLETQYF
TGTGCCAGCTCAGCAAACAGGGGACTGGAGACCCAGTACTTC
>-|TRBV7-9|-|TRBJ2-1
CASSLTLNEQFF
TGTGCCAGCAGCCTGACTTTGAATGAGCAGTTCTTC